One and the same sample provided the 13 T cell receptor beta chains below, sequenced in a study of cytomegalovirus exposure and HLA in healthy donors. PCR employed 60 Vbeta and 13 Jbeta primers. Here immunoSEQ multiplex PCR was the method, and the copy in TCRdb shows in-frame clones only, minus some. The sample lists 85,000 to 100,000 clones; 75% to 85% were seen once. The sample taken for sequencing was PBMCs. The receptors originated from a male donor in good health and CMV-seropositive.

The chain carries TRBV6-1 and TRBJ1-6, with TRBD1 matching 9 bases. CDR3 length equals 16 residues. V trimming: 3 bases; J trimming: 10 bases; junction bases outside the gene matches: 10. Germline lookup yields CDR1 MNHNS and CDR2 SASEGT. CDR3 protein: CASSDSDRGRYSPLHF. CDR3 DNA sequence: TGTGCCAGCAGTGATTCGGACAGGGGACGATACTCACCCCTCCACTTT.

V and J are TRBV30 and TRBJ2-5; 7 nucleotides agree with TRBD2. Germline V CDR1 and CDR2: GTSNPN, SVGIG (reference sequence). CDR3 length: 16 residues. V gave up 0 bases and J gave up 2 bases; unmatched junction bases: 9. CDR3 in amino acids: CAWSVGNLAEQETQYF. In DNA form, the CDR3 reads TGTGCCTGGAGTGTAGGTAACCTAGCGGAACAAGAGACCCAGTACTTC. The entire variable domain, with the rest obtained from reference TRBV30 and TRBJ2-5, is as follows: SQTIHQWPATLVQPVGSPLSLECTVEGTSNPNLYWYRQAAGRGLQLLFYSVGIGQISSEVPQNLSASRPQDRQFILSSKKLLLSDSGFYLCAWSVGNLAEQETQYFGPGTRLLVL.

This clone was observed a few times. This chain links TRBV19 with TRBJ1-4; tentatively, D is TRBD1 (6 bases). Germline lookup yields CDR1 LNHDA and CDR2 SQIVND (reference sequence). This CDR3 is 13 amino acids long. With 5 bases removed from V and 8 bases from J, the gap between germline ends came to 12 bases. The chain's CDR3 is CASSYREREKLFF. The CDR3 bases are TGTGCCAGTAGTTACAGGGAACGGGAAAAACTGTTTTTT. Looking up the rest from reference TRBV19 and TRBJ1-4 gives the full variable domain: DGGITQSPKYLFRKEGQNVTLSCEQNLNHDAMYWYRQDPGQGLRLIYYSQIVNDFQKGDIAEGYSVSREKKESFPLTVTSAQKNPTAFYLCASSYREREKLFFGSGTQLSVL.

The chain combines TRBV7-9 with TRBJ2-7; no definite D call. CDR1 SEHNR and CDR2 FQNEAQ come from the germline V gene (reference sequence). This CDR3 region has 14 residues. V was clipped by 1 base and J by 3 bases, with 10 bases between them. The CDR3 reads CASSLVDSIYEQYF. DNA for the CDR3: TGTGCCAGCAGCTTAGTTGACTCCATCTACGAGCAGTACTTC.

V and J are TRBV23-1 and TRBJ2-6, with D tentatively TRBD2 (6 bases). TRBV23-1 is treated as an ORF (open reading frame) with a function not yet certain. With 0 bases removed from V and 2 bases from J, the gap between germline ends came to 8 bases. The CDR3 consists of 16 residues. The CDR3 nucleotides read TGCGCCAGCAGTCAATCGCGGGGAACTGGGGCCAACGTCCTGACTTTC. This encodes CASSQSRGTGANVLTF.

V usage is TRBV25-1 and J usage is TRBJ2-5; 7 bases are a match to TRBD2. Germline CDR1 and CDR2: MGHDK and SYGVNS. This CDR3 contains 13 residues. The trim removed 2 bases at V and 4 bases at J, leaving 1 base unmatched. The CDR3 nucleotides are TGTGCCAGCAGTGAACGGGAGGCAGAGACCCAGTACTTC. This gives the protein CASSEREAETQYF.

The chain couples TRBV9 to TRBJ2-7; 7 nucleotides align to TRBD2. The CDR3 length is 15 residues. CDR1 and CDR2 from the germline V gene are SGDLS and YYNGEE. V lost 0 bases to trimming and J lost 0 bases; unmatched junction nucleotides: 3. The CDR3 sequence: CASSVGLADSYEQYF. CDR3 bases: TGTGCCAGCAGCGTAGGCCTAGCGGACTCCTACGAGCAGTACTTC. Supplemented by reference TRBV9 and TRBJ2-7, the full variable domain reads DSGVTQTPKHLITATGQRVTLRCSPRSGDLSVYWYQQSLDQGLQFLIQYYNGEERAKGNILERFSAQQFPDLHSELNLSSLELGDSALYFCASSVGLADSYEQYFGPGTRLTVT.

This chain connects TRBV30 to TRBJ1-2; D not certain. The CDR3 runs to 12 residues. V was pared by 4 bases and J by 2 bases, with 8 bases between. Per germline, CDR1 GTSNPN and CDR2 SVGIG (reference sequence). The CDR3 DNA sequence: TGTGCCTGGATAACAGAAAACTATGGCTACACCTTC. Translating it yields CAWITENYGYTF. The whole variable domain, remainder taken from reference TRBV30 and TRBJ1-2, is SQTIHQWPATLVQPVGSPLSLECTVEGTSNPNLYWYRQAAGRGLQLLFYSVGIGQISSEVPQNLSASRPQDRQFILSSKKLLLSDSGFYLCAWITENYGYTFGSGTRLTVV.

The CDR3 region has the DNA TGCGCCAGCAGCCTTAGGACTAGCGGGGGGGTTCGGGAGACCCAGTACTTC. Translating it yields CASSLRTSGGVRETQYF. The genes are TRBV5-1 and TRBJ2-5, with 15 bases lining up with TRBD2. The junction had 9 bases not matched to a gene; V was cut back by 4 bases and J by 5 bases. The CDR3 is 17 residues long. Germline V gives CDR1 SGHRS, CDR2 YFSETQ.

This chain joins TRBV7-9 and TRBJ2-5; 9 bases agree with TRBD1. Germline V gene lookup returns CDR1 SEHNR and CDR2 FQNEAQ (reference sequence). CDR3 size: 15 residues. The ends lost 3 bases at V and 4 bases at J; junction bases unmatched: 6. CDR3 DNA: TGTGCCAGCAGCTTTTGGACAGGGGCAGGAGAGACCCAGTACTTC. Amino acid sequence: CASSFWTGAGETQYF.

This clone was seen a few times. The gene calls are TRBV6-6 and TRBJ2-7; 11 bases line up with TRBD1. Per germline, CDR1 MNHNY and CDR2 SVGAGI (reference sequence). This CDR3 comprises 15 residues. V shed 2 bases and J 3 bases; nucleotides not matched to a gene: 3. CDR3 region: CASSYGQGAHYEQYF. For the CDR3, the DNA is TGTGCCAGCAGTTACGGACAGGGGGCTCACTACGAGCAGTACTTC.

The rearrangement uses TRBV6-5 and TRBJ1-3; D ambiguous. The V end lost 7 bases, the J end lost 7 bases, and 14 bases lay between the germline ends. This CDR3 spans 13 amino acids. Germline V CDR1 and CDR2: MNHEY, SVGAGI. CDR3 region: CASTPTTGNTIYF. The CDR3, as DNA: TGTGCCAGCACCCCCACAACCGGGAACACCATATATTTT.

Here the CDR3 DNA reads TGTGCCAGCAGCCTGCAAGGGGCCTCGGGCGAGCAGTACTTC. Translation: CASSLQGASGEQYF. The V call is TRBV7-2, the J call TRBJ2-7, with D possibly TRBD1 on 5 matching bases. Germline V gene sequence: CDR1 SGHTA, CDR2 FQGNSA. Trimming removed 5 bases at V and 6 bases at J, with 17 bases between. The CDR3 loop spans 14 amino acids.